The 5 T cell receptor beta chains in this list originate from one sample, sequenced in a study of cytomegalovirus exposure and HLA in healthy donors. Sequenced by immunoSEQ multiplex PCR; TCRdb stores in-frame clones only, minus some. The data contain about 330,000 clones, approximately 86% of them singletons. Source material: PBMCs. These receptors came from a woman younger than 45 in good health and CMV-seropositive.

The chain employs TRBV7-3 and TRBJ2-6; D is unclear. CDR1 SGHTA and CDR2 FQGTGA come from the germline V gene. With 5 bases removed from V and 0 bases from J, the gap between germline ends came to 8 bases. This CDR3 is built from 15 residues. The CDR3: CASSHTDSGANVLTF. In DNA, the CDR3 is TGTGCCAGCAGCCACACGGACTCTGGGGCCAACGTCCTGACTTTC.

V and J are TRBV5-4 and TRBJ2-7, with 7 bases aligning to TRBD2. V lost 4 bases to trimming and J lost 3 bases; unmatched junction nucleotides: 4. This CDR3 is built from 13 residues. CDR1 SGHNT and CDR2 YYREEE come from the germline V gene (reference sequence). The CDR3 bases are TGTGCCAGCAGCCCAGGGAGGGACTACGAGCAGTACTTC. It yields the protein CASSPGRDYEQYF.

The rearrangement links TRBV30 to TRBJ2-4; D not resolved. Germline V gene lookup returns CDR1 GTSNPN and CDR2 SVGIG (reference sequence). V lost 0 bases and J 3 bases, leaving 6 bases between the germline ends. The CDR3 length is 13 residues. DNA of the CDR3: TGTGCCTGGAGTGTACACGTCAAAAACATTCAGTACTTC. This encodes CAWSVHVKNIQYF.

This clone was counted at least ten times. The rearrangement links TRBV27 to TRBJ2-3; 7 positions agree with TRBD1. Unmatched junction bases numbered 8, after V lost 5 bases and J lost 3 bases. The length of the CDR3 is 15 residues. Per the germline V gene, CDR1 is MNHEY and CDR2 is SMNVEV (reference sequence). In DNA, the CDR3 is TGTGCCAGCAGTGTCCACCGGACAGGTACAGATACGCAGTATTTT. As protein: CASSVHRTGTDTQYF.

In DNA, the CDR3 is TGTGCCAGCAGCCCTCTCCCCGCAGACACAGATACGCAGTATTTT. Translated: CASSPLPADTDTQYF. The chain couples TRBV13 to TRBJ2-3; D is undetermined. V lost 5 bases to trimming and J lost 2 bases, with 14 bases between them. This CDR3 is 15 amino acids long. Germline-derived CDR1 and CDR2 are PRHDT and FYEKMQ (reference sequence). Complete variable domain (other parts from reference TRBV13 and TRBJ2-3): AAGVIQSPRHLIKEKRETATLKCYPIPRHDTVYWYQQGPGQDPQFLISFYEKMQSDKGSIPDRFSAQQFSDYHSELNMSSLELGDSALYFCASSPLPADTDTQYFGPGTRLTVL.